The 4 T cell receptor beta chains given below trace back to one sample, sequenced in a study of T cell responses to AZD1222 COVID-19 vaccine (dated by TCRdb to the early 2020s). Per the publication, the time point label means: about 28 days (+/-7) after the second vaccine dose. Libraries were prepared through the immunoSEQ multiplex PCR assay. Here the immuneACCESS table is served through TCRdb, limited to in-frame sequences with V and J called. Missing clones are a known gap in these copies; in checked studies unresolved V genes cover under half, and the rest lacks a known reason. The sample records 95,000 to 110,000 clones, nearly 90% of which are singletons. Around 4.7% of the sample rests with the top ten. Sequenced here: peripheral blood, sampled 28 days after the second AZD1222 dose. The receptor set was obtained from an adult who received the AZD1222 COVID-19 vaccine.

V is TRBV7-8 and J is TRBJ2-7; D is unclear. This CDR3 region has 13 residues. V was pared by 3 bases and J by 0 bases, with 6 bases between. The germline CDR1 and CDR2 sequences are SGHVS and FQNEAQ. CDR3 coding DNA: TGTGCCAGCAGCTTGGACCGCTCCTACGAGCAGTACTTC. This sequence encodes CASSLDRSYEQYF.

The gene calls are TRBV19 and TRBJ1-3; perhaps TRBD1 as D (6 bases). The CDR3 runs 16 residues. With 6 bases removed from V and 4 bases from J, the gap between germline ends came to 19 bases. CDR1 is LNHDA, CDR2 SQIVND, per germline (reference sequence). Written as DNA, the CDR3 is TGTGCCAGTAGCTCACAGGGAGGAATGTTCGGAAACACCATATATTTT. This gives the protein CASSSQGGMFGNTIYF. Full variable domain (remainder filled in from reference TRBV19 and TRBJ1-3): DGGITQSPKYLFRKEGQNVTLSCEQNLNHDAMYWYRQDPGQGLRLIYYSQIVNDFQKGDIAEGYSVSREKKESFPLTVTSAQKNPTAFYLCASSSQGGMFGNTIYFGEGSWLTVV.

The genes are TRBV21-1 and TRBJ2-7; the table's D call TRBD2 went unverified against the DNA. TRBV21-1 is deemed a pseudogene. The CDR3 is made up of 15 amino acids. The CDR3 region has the DNA TGTGCCAGCAGCAAAACTAGCGGGGGGGCCTACGAGCAGTACTTC. It codes for CASSKTSGGAYEQYF.

This chain uses TRBV6-5 with TRBJ2-1; D is perhaps TRBD1 (6 bases). Germline assignment: CDR1 MNHEY and CDR2 SVGAGI. The CDR3 length is 15 residues. Trimming cost V 6 bases and J 6 bases, with 18 bases left between them. The CDR3 region has the DNA TGTGCCAGCAGAGGACAGACTTTTAGGGGCAATGAGCAGTTCTTC. Protein sequence: CASRGQTFRGNEQFF.